This TCR beta chain was profiled in a study of Ad26.COV2.S vaccination and SARS-CoV-2 variants. Study-wide background: The study gave Ad26.COV2.S intramuscularly, once or twice 56 days apart.

Using immunoSEQ multiplex PCR, the repertoire was profiled, and TCRdb retains in-frame clones only, with some absent. This table holds around 300,000 clones, about 88% found once. Described treatment: some 19 received Ad26.COV2.S at low or high dose, single or two shots; roughly 5 received placebo; per-sample allocation not given. Samples analyzed were those drawn on day 63 after the first vaccine or placebo injection. Donation was by an adult aged 18-55 years who was in Boston. Unmatched junction bases numbered 4, after V lost 0 bases and J lost 7 bases. The CDR3 extends over 15 amino acids. Germline V lookup: CDR1 MNHEY, CDR2 SVGEGT.

V is TRBV6-2 or TRBV6-3 and J is TRBJ1-4; TRBD1 aligns across 8 bases. The source was peripheral blood, collected in a trial of Ad26.COV2.S vaccine versus placebo. The sequence was collected from a person aged 18-60 years who received the Ad26.COV2.S COVID-19 vaccine or a placebo. CDR3 sequence: CASSYSGTGSEKLFF. The CDR3 coding sequence is TGTGCCAGCAGTTACTCCGGGACAGGAAGTGAAAAACTGTTTTTT.